This T cell receptor beta chain stems from a study of long-term antiretroviral therapy in people with HIV. About this clone: What it recognizes is unknown.

Study-level findings and limits: Diversity went up after ART and still fell short of transplant donor controls. ART adherence, viral resistance and therapy changes were not recorded. Against controls, HIV repertoires showed narrower ranges of CDR3 length. Blood in the study was drawn between 2004 and 2017, possibly under older ART regimens, which may be less effective than current ones.

Germline-derived CDR1 and CDR2 are KGHSH and LQKENI. Trimming pared 2 bases from V and 6 bases from J, leaving 11 bases between. The CDR3 spans 15 residues. Run at survey level, the immunoSEQ assay was version v3.0. Profiled with immunoSEQ multiplex PCR; TCRdb holds only in-frame clones, not every one. The sample consists of roughly 40,000 clones, about 94% of them appearing once. The V gene is TRBV18, the J gene TRBJ1-6; the D is unclear. This TCR was sampled from a man aged 30-40 years with HIV. The material sequenced was unsorted PBMCs, taken 9 to 9.5 years after starting antiretroviral therapy. The CDR3 protein is CASSPEEGTNSPLHF. In DNA form, the CDR3 reads TGTGCCAGCTCACCAGAAGAGGGAACTAATTCACCCCTCCACTTT.